A single sample is the source of the 31 T cell receptor beta chains below, sequenced in a study of cytomegalovirus exposure and HLA in healthy donors. PCR amplification relied on 60 Vbeta primers (plus 13 Jbeta primers). Sequencing used immunoSEQ multiplex PCR; TCRdb keeps in-frame clones, though not all of them. In the table there are some 97,000 clones, 84% of which are singletons. Source material: PBMCs. The receptors were sampled from a woman between 18 and 29 years old in good health and CMV-seronegative.

The chain has TRBV11-1 and TRBJ1-5; D gene uncertain. The CDR3 spans 13 residues. Germline V CDR1 and CDR2: SGHAT, FQDESV (reference sequence). The V and J ends lost 1 base and 5 bases respectively, with 6 bases between them. This CDR3 reads CASSLDLHQPQHF. CDR3 nucleotides: TGTGCCAGCAGCTTAGATCTTCATCAGCCCCAGCATTTT.

The V and J genes are TRBV27 and TRBJ1-3; the D is unclear. The CDR3 runs to 15 residues. Trimming cost V 6 bases and J 0 bases, with 12 bases left between them. Looked up from germline, CDR1 is MNHEY and CDR2 is SMNVEV (reference sequence). CDR3 region: CASSASGNSGNTIYF. In DNA, the CDR3 is TGTGCCAGCAGCGCCTCGGGAAACTCTGGAAACACCATATATTTT.

The chain combines TRBV7-8 with TRBJ2-1; TRBD2 matches at 9 bases. This CDR3 region has 16 residues. Per germline, CDR1 SGHVS and CDR2 FQNEAQ. Trimming cost V 8 bases and J 3 bases; bases outside gene matches: 11. This CDR3 reads CASGRGGRNFYNEQFF. CDR3 in DNA: TGTGCCAGCGGGCGGGGGGGCCGCAACTTCTACAATGAGCAGTTCTTC. Filled out from reference TRBV7-8 and TRBJ2-1, the complete variable domain reads GAGVSQSPRYKVAKRGQDVALRCDPISGHVSLFWYQQALGQGPEFLTYFQNEAQLDKSGLPSDRFFAERPEGSVSTLKIQRTQQEDSAVYLCASGRGGRNFYNEQFFGPGTRLTVL.

This clone was seen a few times. V is TRBV5-1 and J is TRBJ2-5, with 7 positions matching TRBD1. The CDR3 loop spans 14 amino acids. The J segment lost 5 bases and the V segment lost 4 bases, leaving 8 bases of the junction unmatched. Germline V lookup: CDR1 SGHRS, CDR2 YFSETQ. CDR3 loop: CASSTPTGSETQYF. The CDR3 coding sequence is TGCGCCAGCAGCACACCGACAGGGAGCGAGACCCAGTACTTC.

This chain links TRBV21-1 with TRBJ2-1; the D call TRBD2 from the table was never checked on the DNA. TRBV21-1 constitutes a pseudogene. The CDR3 totals 15 residues. CDR3 coding DNA: TGTGCCAGCAGCAAAGACGGGAGTCTATGCAATGAGCAGTTCTTC. Encoded protein: CASSKDGSLCNEQFF.

This chain connects TRBV4-1 to TRBJ2-1; no firm D call. V shed 3 bases and J shed 7 bases, with 7 bases lying between them. Looked up from germline, CDR1 is MGHRA and CDR2 is YSYEKL. This CDR3 is 12 amino acids long. CDR3 nucleotide sequence: TGCGCCAGCAGCCAGGGCACTAATGAGCAGTTCTTC. Protein product: CASSQGTNEQFF.

This clone was counted a few times. The rearrangement links TRBV4-1 to TRBJ1-2, with D perhaps TRBD1 (5 bases). Trimming cost V 4 bases and J 7 bases, with 7 bases left between them. Germline V lookup: CDR1 MGHRA, CDR2 YSYEKL. This CDR3 region has 11 residues. CDR3 DNA: TGCGCCAGCAGCCCGGGGGGTGGCTACACCTTC. Its translation is CASSPGGGYTF.

The J gene is TRBJ2-7, the V gene TRBV7-8; 8 nucleotides match TRBD1. CDR1 is SGHVS and CDR2 is FQNEAQ in the germline V gene. CDR3 length: 15 amino acids. With V trimmed by 1 base and J by 5 bases, 7 bases remained unmatched. DNA for the CDR3: TGTGCCAGCAGCTTAGTCCGGACAGGGAACAACGAGCAGTACTTC. Translated: CASSLVRTGNNEQYF. The full variable domain, its missing parts supplied by reference TRBV7-8 and TRBJ2-7, is GAGVSQSPRYKVAKRGQDVALRCDPISGHVSLFWYQQALGQGPEFLTYFQNEAQLDKSGLPSDRFFAERPEGSVSTLKIQRTQQEDSAVYLCASSLVRTGNNEQYFGPGTRLTVT.

The chain couples TRBV4-3 to TRBJ2-1; 10 bases are shared with TRBD1. Germline assignment: CDR1 LGHNA and CDR2 YSLEER. V trimming: 1 base; J trimming: 4 bases; junction bases outside the gene matches: 4. The CDR3 covers 16 residues. This CDR3 is CASSQATGGAYNEQFF. Written as DNA, the CDR3 is TGCGCCAGCAGCCAAGCGACAGGGGGCGCGTACAATGAGCAGTTCTTC.

This clone appeared a few times. This CDR3 is also generated by other DNA sequences in the sample. The rearrangement joins TRBV11-2 to TRBJ2-7; D unresolved. The CDR3 has 12 amino acids. V lost 0 bases and J 3 bases, leaving 3 bases between the germline ends. CDR1 and CDR2 from the germline V gene are SGHAT and FQNNGV. CDR3 DNA: TGTGCCAGCAGCTTAGATCGCTACGAGCAGTACTTC. As protein: CASSLDRYEQYF.

The chain is built from TRBV7-9 and TRBJ1-4, with 8 bases matching TRBD1. This CDR3 region has 14 residues. Germline CDR1 is SEHNR and CDR2 is FQNEAQ (reference sequence). Trimming at V came to 6 bases and at J to 10 bases, leaving 10 bases not matched to a gene. CDR3 nucleotides: TGTGCCAGCAGTTCGGACAGGGCGTTGGGAAAACTGTTTTTT. This sequence encodes CASSSDRALGKLFF. Full variable domain (remainder filled in from reference TRBV7-9 and TRBJ1-4): DTGVSQNPRHKITKRGQNVTFRCDPISEHNRLYWYRQTLGQGPEFLTYFQNEAQLEKSRLLSDRFSAERPKGSFSTLEIQRTEQGDSAMYLCASSSDRALGKLFFGSGTQLSVL.

The chain is built from TRBV6-6 and TRBJ1-1, with D possibly matching TRBD1 (5 bases). V was clipped by 7 bases and J by 9 bases, with 18 bases between them. CDR3 length: 13 amino acids. Germline V gives CDR1 MNHNY, CDR2 SVGAGI (reference sequence). CDR3 DNA: TGTGCCAGCACCCCTTCCGGGGGGGGGAAAGCTTTCTTT. Translation: CASTPSGGGKAFF.

V gene TRBV18 combines with J gene TRBJ2-4; 7 nucleotides match TRBD1. Germline values: CDR1 KGHSH, CDR2 LQKENI. The ends lost 6 bases at V and 0 bases at J; junction bases unmatched: 11. The length of the CDR3 is 17 residues. For the CDR3, the DNA is TGTGCCAGCTCCCCAAGGGACAGACAACTAGCCAAAAACATTCAGTACTTC. Translation gives CASSPRDRQLAKNIQYF.

V and J are TRBV7-9 and TRBJ2-7; D may be TRBD2 (6 bases). There are 15 residues in the CDR3. Trimming took off 3 bases at V and 4 bases at J, with 16 bases between the two ends. CDR1 and CDR2 (germline): SEHNR, FQNEAQ (reference sequence). CDR3 nucleotides: TGTGCCAGCAGCTTGAAGGGCGGAGGAGGGTACGAGCAGTACTTC. Translated: CASSLKGGGGYEQYF.

As concerns this clone: Mismatch with germline at one junction end may stem from a read error. The rearrangement uses TRBV7-9 and TRBJ1-6, with TRBD1 matching over 7 bases. Germline V gene data show CDR1 as SEHNR and CDR2 as FQNEAQ (reference sequence). The CDR3 loop spans 14 amino acids. The DNA of the CDR3 is TGTTCCAGCAGTAAGACAGGGTATAATTCACCCCTCCACTTT. This codes for CSSSKTGYNSPLHF.

The chain combines TRBV6-1 with TRBJ1-5, with D hard to call. The CDR3 consists of 13 residues. Germline assignment: CDR1 MNHNS and CDR2 SASEGT. The V end lost 5 bases, the J end lost 6 bases, and 11 bases lay between the germline ends. This chain's CDR3 is CASSTVSGQPQHF. The DNA for the CDR3 is TGTGCCAGCAGTACCGTGTCAGGTCAGCCCCAGCATTTT.

This sequence joins TRBV30 and TRBJ1-6, with D perhaps TRBD1 (5 bases). Germline V lookup: CDR1 GTSNPN, CDR2 SVGIG (reference sequence). This CDR3 has 21 amino acids. The ends were cut back, 2 bases at V and 0 bases at J, with 26 bases in the middle. The CDR3 sequence: CAWSPTGSGQRKSSYNSPLHF. The CDR3 DNA follows: TGTGCCTGGAGTCCCACAGGTTCTGGCCAGCGAAAAAGCTCCTATAATTCACCCCTCCACTTT.

The chain combines TRBV6-5 with TRBJ2-5; TRBD2 matches 10 bases. This CDR3 spans 14 amino acids. J was trimmed by 7 bases and V by 5 bases; bases with no gene match: 7. CDR1 and CDR2 (germline): MNHEY, SVGAGI. For the CDR3, the DNA is TGTGCCAGCAGTGTGAGCGGGGGGGCGGGGACCCAGTACTTC. The encoded protein is CASSVSGGAGTQYF.

The chain combines TRBV4-3 with TRBJ1-6; 8 nucleotides line up with TRBD1. The germline CDR1 and CDR2 sequences are LGHNA and YSLEER. This CDR3 has 15 residues. V was clipped by 0 bases and J by 7 bases; unmatched bases: 2. CDR3 DNA sequence: TGCGCCAGCAGCCAAGATCACAGGGGGAATTCACCCCTCCACTTT. Amino acids: CASSQDHRGNSPLHF.

The rearrangement uses TRBV10-3 and TRBJ1-1; tentative D call: TRBD1 (5 bases). Germline CDR1 and CDR2: ENHRY and SYGVKD. The CDR3 covers 13 residues. V lost 5 bases to trimming and J lost 4 bases, with 11 bases between them. For the CDR3, the DNA is TGTGCCATCAGTCCCAGGGAGGGCACTGAAGCTTTCTTT. This gives the protein CAISPREGTEAFF.

This chain uses TRBV19 with TRBJ2-1, with TRBD2 identical over 13 bases. Germline trimming cut 5 bases from V and 7 bases from J; bases unmatched to any gene: 5. The CDR3 has 15 amino acids. The V gene's germline CDR1 is LNHDA and CDR2 SQIVND (reference sequence). The CDR3 bases are TGTGCCAGTAGTTTGACTAGCGGGAGGTCAAATGAGCAGTTCTTC. Its translation: CASSLTSGRSNEQFF.

The gene calls are TRBV6-4 and TRBJ2-6, with D possibly matching TRBD1 (5 bases). The V and J ends lost 5 bases and 1 base respectively, with 6 bases between them. The CDR3 covers 14 residues. Germline CDR1 MRHNA, CDR2 SNTAGT. CDR3 amino acids: CASSPGSGANVLTF. In DNA, the CDR3 is TGTGCCAGCAGTCCAGGGTCTGGGGCCAACGTCCTGACTTTC.

The gene calls are TRBV5-1 and TRBJ2-3; TRBD2 matches at 8 bases. Germline lookup yields CDR1 SGHRS and CDR2 YFSETQ. The CDR3 runs to 14 residues. V was pared by 0 bases and J by 6 bases, with 3 bases of the junction left unmatched. This chain's CDR3 is CASSLAGRDDTQYF. CDR3 coding DNA: TGCGCCAGCAGCTTGGCCGGGAGGGACGATACGCAGTATTTT. Complete variable domain (other parts from reference TRBV5-1 and TRBJ2-3): KAGVTQTPRYLIKTRGQQVTLSCSPISGHRSVSWYQQTPGQGLQFLFEYFSETQRNKGNFPGRFSGRQFSNSRSEMNVSTLELGDSALYLCASSLAGRDDTQYFGPGTRLTVL.

The chain recombines TRBV27 with TRBJ1-1, with no clear D. CDR1 is MNHEY and CDR2 is SMNVEV in the germline V gene (reference sequence). The germline V and J ends were trimmed by 0 bases and 6 bases, with 14 bases remaining between them. The CDR3 runs to 15 residues. The CDR3 nucleotides read TGTGCCAGCAGTTTATCGAGTCGGGATTTGCCTGAAGCTTTCTTT. Translating it yields CASSLSSRDLPEAFF.

The rearrangement links TRBV6-5 to TRBJ1-5; D possibly corresponds to TRBD1 (5 bases). The germline V gene has CDR1 MNHEY and CDR2 SVGAGI. The length of the CDR3 is 11 residues. With 5 bases removed from V and 10 bases from J, the gap between germline ends came to 9 bases. The CDR3 sequence: CASSDRGPQHF. The CDR3 nucleotides read TGTGCCAGCAGTGACAGAGGACCCCAGCATTTT.

V gene TRBV18 combines with J gene TRBJ1-1; unclear D gene. The germline gives CDR1 KGHSH, CDR2 LQKENI. V lost 3 bases, J lost 2 bases, and 16 bases lay in between. The CDR3 length is 16 residues. DNA of the CDR3: TGTGCCAGCTCACCGTCCCGGAGCCCTAGAAACACTGAAGCTTTCTTT. Protein product: CASSPSRSPRNTEAFF.

The gene calls are TRBV27 and TRBJ1-1; no reliable D call. Germline values: CDR1 MNHEY, CDR2 SMNVEV (reference sequence). The CDR3 is 13 residues long. The V end was cut by 5 bases, the J end by 7 bases, with 14 bases between. The CDR3: CASSLRRRDEAFF. The CDR3 DNA reads TGTGCCAGCAGTCTCCGTAGACGGGATGAAGCTTTCTTT.

The genes are TRBV29-1 and TRBJ1-1; TRBD1 might be the D (6 bases). V dropped 0 bases and J dropped 7 bases, with 12 bases sitting between them. There are 13 residues in the CDR3. Looked up from germline, CDR1 is SQVTM and CDR2 is ANQGSEA. For the CDR3, the DNA is TGCAGCGTTGAAGAAGTTCAGGGGCTTGAAGCTTTCTTT. Amino acids: CSVEEVQGLEAFF.

The CDR3 loop is CASSPRVENEQFF. The CDR3 nucleotides read TGTGCCAGCAGCCCCAGGGTAGAGAATGAGCAGTTCTTC. The V and J genes are TRBV7-9 and TRBJ2-1; D may be TRBD1 (5 bases). Trimming pared 5 bases from V and 7 bases from J, leaving 12 bases between. This CDR3 comprises 13 residues. Per germline, CDR1 SEHNR and CDR2 FQNEAQ (reference sequence).

The rearrangement uses TRBV7-9 and TRBJ2-3, with 8 bases identical to TRBD2. CDR1 SEHNR and CDR2 FQNEAQ come from the germline V gene (reference sequence). The J segment lost 2 bases and the V segment lost 2 bases, leaving 9 bases of the junction unmatched. The CDR3 has 17 amino acids. The CDR3 loop reads CASSLYDRGGHTDTQYF. CDR3 DNA sequence: TGTGCCAGCAGCTTATATGATCGCGGGGGGCACACAGATACGCAGTATTTT.

This clone turned up a few times. The gene calls are TRBV6-4 and TRBJ2-6; 8 bases are shared with TRBD1. V gave up 6 bases and J gave up 0 bases; unmatched junction bases: 10. The CDR3 covers 18 residues. In germline, CDR1 is MRHNA, CDR2 SNTAGT. Here the CDR3 reads CASSESETGASGANVLTF. The CDR3 DNA is TGTGCCAGCAGCGAATCGGAGACAGGGGCCTCTGGGGCCAACGTCCTGACTTTC.